Following are 2 T cell receptor beta chains from one sample sequenced in a study of identical twins. TCRdb reanalysed the 5' RACE reads using MiXCR and keeps one entry per CDR3 protein. The repertoire holds 1.5 million to 2 million distinct CDR3 sequences, with more than 30% as singletons. The sequenced material came from cord blood. These receptors came from a newborn girl in good health.

The chain is built from TRBV20-1 and TRBJ1-4; a possible D gene is TRBD1 (6 bases). In germline, CDR1 is DFQATT, CDR2 SNEGSKA (reference sequence). Trimming left V 5 bases short and J 8 bases short, with 15 bases between. CDR3 length equals 13 residues. CDR3: CSAEQGHGEKLFF. In DNA form, the CDR3 reads TGCAGTGCTGAACAGGGTCATGGGGAAAAACTGTTTTTT.

The rearrangement uses TRBV25-1 and TRBJ2-6; D remains ambiguous. The V end was cut by 1 base, the J end by 0 bases, with 13 bases between. The CDR3 contains 18 residues. Germline V gives CDR1 MGHDK, CDR2 SYGVNS. The CDR3 sequence is CASSESVSDSSGANVLTF. Here the CDR3 DNA reads TGTGCCAGCAGTGAATCCGTGTCGGATAGCTCTGGGGCCAACGTCCTGACTTTC. The full variable domain, completed using reference TRBV25-1 and TRBJ2-6, is EADIYQTPRYLVIGTGKKITLECSQTMGHDKMYWYQQDPGMELHLIHYSYGVNSTEKGDLSSESTVSRIRTEHFPLTLESARPSHTSQYLCASSESVSDSSGANVLTFGAGSRLTVL.